These 21 T cell receptor beta chains share one sample of origin, sequenced in a study of vaccination and CD4 T cells after COVID-19 (dated by TCRdb to between 2022 and 2023). These receptors have no known antigen. The treatment or condition label corresponds to: roughly ten-day PBMC culture with coronavirus spike peptide pools or control peptides (ViraFEST assay). The library was prepared using PCR. Sequencing was performed on an Illumina iSeq 100. TCR sequencing of DNA from cultured CD4+ T cells used the Oncomine TCR Beta short-read assay at the Johns Hopkins FTIC core. TCRdb trimmed the raw reads at Q25, called clones with MiXCR and kept productive beta chains. CDR3 protein duplicates are merged, each entry listing the most common genes and DNA. The sample contains under 20,000 distinct CDR3 sequences, about half of them found a single time. The biggest ten clones account for 3% of the sample. Sequences were derived from CD4+ T cells from blood, cultured in vitro, sampled after SARS-CoV-2 vaccination. The receptors stem from a human donor who had recovered from COVID-19.

The J gene is TRBJ2-5, the V gene TRBV20-1, with D hard to call. Germline V CDR1 and CDR2: DFQATT, SNEGSKA (reference sequence). The germline V and J ends were trimmed by 0 bases and 1 base, with 9 bases remaining between them. The CDR3 totals 14 residues. CDR3 bases: TGCAGTGCTAGAGACCTTCTAGGCCAAGAGACCCAGTACTTC. Protein sequence: CSARDLLGQETQYF.

This clonotype was seen a handful of times. The V and J genes are TRBV19 and TRBJ2-5; tentative D call: TRBD1 (6 bases). This CDR3 region has 15 residues. Germline V CDR1 and CDR2: LNHDA, SQIVND (reference sequence). The V end lost 2 bases, the J end lost 2 bases, and 12 bases lay between the germline ends. CDR3 in DNA: TGTGCCAGTAGTATACACCCACAGGGACAAGAGACCCAGTACTTC. Protein product: CASSIHPQGQETQYF. Together with reference TRBV19 and TRBJ2-5, the CDR3 gives the full variable domain: DGGITQSPKYLFRKEGQNVTLSCEQNLNHDAMYWYRQDPGQGLRLIYYSQIVNDFQKGDIAEGYSVSREKKESFPLTVTSAQKNPTAFYLCASSIHPQGQETQYFGPGTRLLVL.

The chain carries TRBV10-3 and TRBJ2-7; the match to TRBD1 covers 10 bases. CDR1 ENHRY and CDR2 SYGVKD come from the germline V gene. J gave up 4 bases and V 10 bases, and 10 bases lay outside the gene matches. The CDR3 consists of 14 residues. CDR3 in amino acids: CASTGGTGAYEQYF. CDR3 DNA: TGTGCCAGCACCGGGGGGACAGGGGCGTACGAGCAGTACTTC.

The table lists this clonotype with a few counts. The V gene is TRBV19, the J gene TRBJ2-2; 8 nucleotides line up with TRBD1. CDR3 size: 15 residues. Germline loops: CDR1 LNHDA, CDR2 SQIVND (reference sequence). V lost 6 bases to trimming and J lost 1 base; unmatched junction nucleotides: 4. CDR3 sequence: CASRVGTGNTGELFF. CDR3 nucleotide sequence: TGTGCCAGTAGGGTCGGGACAGGGAACACCGGGGAGCTGTTTTTT.

This chain joins TRBV7-9 and TRBJ2-1, with a weak D call TRBD2 (6 bases). The CDR3 loop spans 17 amino acids. V was trimmed by 1 base and J by 2 bases, leaving 15 bases between them. Per the germline V gene, CDR1 is SEHNR and CDR2 is FQNEAQ (reference sequence). DNA of the CDR3: TGTGCCAGCAGCTTAGTACAGAGGGGAGGAACCTACAATGAGCAGTTCTTC. Protein product: CASSLVQRGGTYNEQFF.

CDR3 sequence reads: CASRKTTRGATLTYGYTF. In DNA, the CDR3 is TGTGCCAGCAGGAAGACGACAAGGGGGGCGACGCTTACCTATGGCTACACCTTC. The gene calls are TRBV6-1 and TRBJ1-2; weak D call: TRBD1 (6 bases). The CDR3 runs 18 residues. V shed 6 bases and J shed 4 bases, with 27 bases lying between them. Germline loops: CDR1 MNHNS, CDR2 SASEGT.

This clonotype appeared a few times. This chain links TRBV7-3 with TRBJ1-1; D is unresolved. Germline CDR1 is SGHTA and CDR2 is FQGTGA. Trimming stripped 0 bases from V and 1 base from J, with 6 bases between. The CDR3 loop spans 14 amino acids. This CDR3 is CASSLTVGNTEAFF. CDR3 sequence (DNA): TGTGCCAGCAGCTTAACCGTGGGGAACACTGAAGCTTTCTTT.

J is TRBJ1-3 and V is TRBV2; 7 bases fit TRBD1. V lost 6 bases and J lost 2; bases outside the gene matches: 4. The CDR3 is made up of 14 amino acids. Germline V gene sequence: CDR1 SNHLY, CDR2 FYNNEI. This CDR3 reads CASSWDSTGNTIYF. CDR3 sequence (DNA): TGTGCCAGCAGCTGGGACAGTACTGGAAACACCATATATTTT.

V is TRBV7-2 and J is TRBJ2-3, with D maybe TRBD2 (6 bases). Trimming pared 10 bases from V and 1 base from J, leaving 27 bases between. This CDR3 contains 18 residues. From germline, CDR1 is SGHTA and CDR2 FQGNSA. The DNA of the CDR3 is TGTGCCATCTCCAATGAGGAAAGTGGAGGGGCCCGCACAGATACGCAGTATTTT. As protein: CAISNEESGGARTDTQYF.

Only a few counts were recorded for this clonotype. The rearrangement joins TRBV20-1 to TRBJ2-3, with 16 bases lining up with TRBD2. CDR1 is DFQATT and CDR2 is SNEGSKA in the germline V gene (reference sequence). V shed 4 bases, J shed 4 bases, and the junction held 5 bases outside the gene matches. This CDR3 comprises 16 residues. CDR3 DNA sequence: TGCAGTGCTACCGGGACTAGCGGGAGGGCCCCAGATACGCAGTATTTT. It specifies CSATGTSGRAPDTQYF.

This clonotype was detected only once. The rearrangement links TRBV19 to TRBJ1-2; TRBD1 agrees at 8 bases. CDR1 and CDR2 from the germline V gene are LNHDA and SQIVND (reference sequence). V shed 5 bases and J 7 bases; nucleotides not matched to a gene: 6. The CDR3 is 13 residues long. The CDR3 DNA reads as TGTGCCAGTAGTGACAGGGGAGATGGTGGCTACACCTTC. Translated, it gives CASSDRGDGGYTF.

This clonotype has only one observation. V usage is TRBV5-4 and J usage is TRBJ2-7; tentatively, D is TRBD1 (6 bases). Germline V CDR1 and CDR2: SGHNT, YYREEE (reference sequence). The CDR3 spans 15 residues. V was shortened by 4 bases and J by 1 base, with 15 bases between the two germline ends. CDR3 DNA: TGTGCCAGCAGCCCTTATGAAGGACAGTCCTACGAGCAGTACTTC. This codes for CASSPYEGQSYEQYF.

The chain couples TRBV20-1 to TRBJ1-1; D is uncertain. The V gene's germline CDR1 is DFQATT and CDR2 SNEGSKA (reference sequence). The CDR3 is 14 residues long. Between the trimmed V and J ends, which lost 0 bases and 0 bases, there was a span of 8 bases. In DNA form, the CDR3 reads TGCAGTGCTAGAGAAATCCCGATGAACACTGAAGCTTTCTTT. Residues: CSAREIPMNTEAFF.

Within the sample, this clonotype is large. The rearrangement uses TRBV19 and TRBJ2-7; D possibly uses TRBD1 or TRBD2 (6 bases each). Germline V CDR1 and CDR2: LNHDA, SQIVND (reference sequence). Trimming took off 5 bases at V and 0 bases at J, with 14 bases between the two ends. The CDR3 totals 15 residues. The CDR3 sequence is CASSVVRGGSYEQYF. The CDR3 region has the DNA TGTGCCAGTAGTGTCGTCAGGGGAGGCTCCTACGAGCAGTACTTC.

V and J are TRBV6-2 or TRBV6-3 and TRBJ2-1; 11 bases are shared with TRBD1. Looked up from germline, CDR1 is MNHEY and CDR2 is SVGEGT. CDR3 length equals 17 residues. V was clipped by 0 bases and J by 15 bases; unmatched bases: 16. The CDR3 here is CASSYSGTGGNPWGGFF. The CDR3 nucleotides are TGTGCCAGCAGTTACTCGGGGACAGGGGGGAACCCCTGGGGAGGGTTCTTC.

The chain carries TRBV6-5 and TRBJ1-1, with TRBD1 identical over 7 bases. Germline V gene data show CDR1 as MNHEY and CDR2 as SVGAGI. Trimming at V came to 3 bases and at J to 1 base, leaving 2 bases not matched to a gene. The CDR3 loop spans 14 amino acids. CDR3 bases: TGTGCCAGCAGTTATACAGGGGCGAACACTGAAGCTTTCTTT. Translated: CASSYTGANTEAFF.

This chain connects TRBV19 to TRBJ1-5; perhaps TRBD1 as D (5 bases). The CDR3 is 13 amino acids. V gave up 4 bases and J gave up 6 bases, with 10 bases separating them. Germline-derived CDR1 and CDR2 are LNHDA and SQIVND (reference sequence). CDR3: CASSRGEGQPQHF. The CDR3 nucleotides read TGTGCCAGTAGTAGAGGGGAGGGTCAGCCCCAGCATTTT.

A few counts support this clonotype. This chain joins TRBV27 and TRBJ2-6; D perhaps matches TRBD2 (6 bases). The CDR3 is made up of 15 amino acids. Between the trimmed V and J ends, which lost 9 bases and 2 bases, there was a span of 14 bases. In germline, CDR1 is MNHEY, CDR2 SMNVEV (reference sequence). CDR3 amino acids: CASRRSGAGANVLTF. The CDR3 DNA sequence: TGTGCCAGTCGACGGTCGGGGGCTGGGGCCAACGTCCTGACTTTC.

This clonotype was observed a handful of times. CDR3 bases: TGTGCCAGCAGCATCCCATCCGCCCAAAAAGGCTATGGCTACACCTTC. It specifies CASSIPSAQKGYGYTF. This chain uses TRBV21-1 with TRBJ1-2; TRBD1 is the table's D call and was not checked against the DNA. TRBV21-1 is listed as a pseudogene. The CDR3 has 16 residues.

This chain connects TRBV19 to TRBJ1-5; possible D gene TRBD1, 6 bases. CDR1 is LNHDA, CDR2 SQIVND, per germline (reference sequence). Trimming removed 5 bases at V and 5 bases at J, with 13 bases between. The CDR3 consists of 14 residues. The CDR3 spells CASSFYRDHQPQHF. The CDR3 DNA sequence: TGTGCCAGTAGTTTCTACAGGGACCATCAGCCCCAGCATTTT.

J is TRBJ1-5 and V is TRBV19, with 7 bases aligning to TRBD1. Germline V gene data show CDR1 as LNHDA and CDR2 as SQIVND (reference sequence). Trimming took 8 bases from V and 1 from J; bases not matched to a gene: 8. This CDR3 is built from 15 residues. DNA of the CDR3: TGTGCCAGTGGACAAGACAGGGAGAGCAATCAGCCCCAGCATTTT. The encoded protein is CASGQDRESNQPQHF.